The next 26 T cell receptor beta chains were all read from a single sample in a study of cytomegalovirus exposure and HLA in healthy donors. 13 Jbeta primers and 60 Vbeta primers were used for the PCR. The table came from immunoSEQ multiplex PCR; TCRdb's copy has only in-frame clones and leaves some out. The table records around 180,000 clones, around 85% of them present only once. Sequencing was done on a sample of PBMCs. These receptors were collected from a boy aged 2 to 9 in good health and CMV-seronegative.

V is TRBV4-1 and J is TRBJ2-1; 11 bases are shared with TRBD2. J lost 10 bases, V lost 0 bases, and 5 bases had no gene match. The CDR3 length is 15 residues. The germline V gene has CDR1 MGHRA and CDR2 YSYEKL. CDR3 nucleotide sequence: TGCGCCAGCAGCCAAGACCTAGCGGGGGGCAGGGAGCAGTTCTTC. Translated, it gives CASSQDLAGGREQFF.

V is TRBV2 and J is TRBJ1-1; 7 bases map to TRBD1. The CDR3 runs to 14 residues. The germline V gene encodes CDR1 SNHLY and CDR2 FYNNEI. After removal of 6 bases from V and 4 bases from J, the junction contained 8 bases not matched to a gene. The CDR3 nucleotides are TGTGCCAGCAGCGAGACAGGGTGGGCCACTGAAGCTTTCTTT. Its protein is CASSETGWATEAFF.

This clone was counted between two and nine times. J is TRBJ2-4 and V is TRBV5-1, with D possibly matching TRBD1 (6 bases). Trimming removed 0 bases from V and 3 bases from J, with 16 bases in between. The CDR3 is 17 residues long. Per germline, CDR1 SGHRS and CDR2 YFSETQ. The CDR3 protein is CASSLGLTGDLKNIQYF. The CDR3 DNA reads as TGCGCCAGCAGCTTGGGGTTGACAGGAGACCTCAAAAACATTCAGTACTTC.

This clone was found a few times. The J gene is TRBJ2-2, the V gene TRBV14; D is uncertain. V was clipped by 3 bases and J by 4 bases, with 6 bases between them. Germline CDR1 SGHDN, CDR2 FVKESK. This CDR3 comprises 13 residues. The CDR3 region is CASSQQSTGELFF. CDR3 in DNA: TGTGCCAGCAGCCAGCAGTCCACCGGGGAGCTGTTTTTT.

CDR3 protein: CASAQGIRAEAFF. Here the CDR3 DNA reads TGTGCCAGCGCCCAGGGTATTAGGGCTGAAGCTTTCTTT. V and J are TRBV27 and TRBJ1-1, with D perhaps matching TRBD1 (5 bases). CDR1 and CDR2 from the germline V gene are MNHEY and SMNVEV (reference sequence). The CDR3 has 13 residues. Trimming removed 8 bases from V and 6 bases from J, with 16 bases in between.

This clone has only one observation. Germline is not matched at one junction end, which may reflect a read error. V gene TRBV5-1 combines with J gene TRBJ2-1, with D perhaps TRBD2 (5 bases). The germline V gene encodes CDR1 SGHRS and CDR2 YFSETQ. This CDR3 is 15 amino acids long. This chain's CDR3 is CASNLTGLPLDEQFF. The CDR3 DNA sequence: TGCGCCAGCAACTTGACTGGACTCCCGCTCGATGAGCAGTTCTTC.

This chain connects TRBV27 to TRBJ2-1; D not certain. The CDR3 runs 15 residues. Germline V gene lookup returns CDR1 MNHEY and CDR2 SMNVEV (reference sequence). V was cut by 2 bases and J by 0 bases, with 8 bases left in between. This CDR3 reads CASSLGSSSYNEQFF. In DNA, the CDR3 is TGTGCCAGCAGTTTAGGGTCTAGCTCCTACAATGAGCAGTTCTTC.

This clone was picked up a small number of times. This rearrangement joins TRBV29-1 to TRBJ1-1, with D maybe TRBD1 (6 bases). V was cut by 6 bases and J by 4 bases, with 12 bases left in between. This CDR3 spans 12 amino acids. Germline V gene data show CDR1 as SQVTM and CDR2 as ANQGSEA. CDR3 amino acids: CSVRGLGTEAFF. CDR3 sequence (DNA): TGCAGCGTCAGGGGTCTAGGCACTGAAGCTTTCTTT.

The chain recombines TRBV6-4 with TRBJ2-1; D is unclear. Between the trimmed V and J ends, which lost 6 bases and 8 bases, there was a span of 17 bases. CDR3 length: 14 amino acids. The germline V gene encodes CDR1 MRHNA and CDR2 SNTAGT. The CDR3 spells CASSQASTVDEQFF. The CDR3 DNA reads TGTGCCAGCAGCCAAGCATCAACGGTGGATGAGCAGTTCTTC.

V and J are TRBV25-1 and TRBJ2-7, with TRBD1 as a possible D gene (5 bases). CDR3 length: 16 amino acids. Germline CDR1 reads MGHDK; CDR2 reads SYGVNS. The germline V and J ends were trimmed by 4 bases and 3 bases, with 19 bases remaining between them. The CDR3 sequence: CASSGGRFAGFYEQYF. The CDR3 bases are TGTGCCAGCAGTGGGGGCCGGTTTGCTGGCTTCTACGAGCAGTACTTC.

The gene calls are TRBV6-1 and TRBJ1-1, with 7 nucleotides matching TRBD1. CDR3 length: 13 residues. Germline CDR1 reads MNHNS; CDR2 reads SASEGT. V gave up 6 bases and J gave up 10 bases; unmatched junction bases: 11. The CDR3 sequence: CASSGNRGAGAFF. CDR3 DNA: TGTGCCAGCAGCGGGAACAGGGGTGCTGGAGCTTTCTTT.

This sequence joins TRBV2 and TRBJ2-5; D ambiguous. Per the germline V gene, CDR1 is SNHLY and CDR2 is FYNNEI. Trimming cost V 8 bases and J 7 bases, with 8 bases left between them. The CDR3 runs 10 residues. The CDR3 region has the DNA TGTGCCAGCCTGTCGCGGACCCAGTACTTC. It specifies CASLSRTQYF.

The chain employs TRBV28 and TRBJ1-5; TRBD1 matches 8 bases. The CDR3 has 14 amino acids. The V segment lost 4 bases and the J segment 7 bases; nucleotides outside the gene matches: 6. CDR1 is MDHEN and CDR2 is SYDVKM in the germline V gene. The CDR3 sequence: CASSSTGVWQPQHF. For the CDR3, the DNA is TGTGCCAGCAGTTCGACAGGGGTCTGGCAGCCCCAGCATTTT.

The V call is TRBV28, the J call TRBJ1-2; tentative D call: TRBD1 (6 bases). Trimming removed 7 bases from V and 2 bases from J, with 8 bases in between. CDR1 and CDR2 (germline): MDHEN, SYDVKM. CDR3 length: 12 residues. The DNA of the CDR3 is TGTGCCAGCACGAGGGGGAACTATGGCTACACCTTC. Its translation is CASTRGNYGYTF.

The chain recombines TRBV28 with TRBJ2-7; the D gene is possibly TRBD1 (6 bases). The V gene lost 6 bases and the J gene lost 3 bases, with 15 bases spanning the gap. The length of the CDR3 is 14 residues. Germline V gives CDR1 MDHEN, CDR2 SYDVKM. The CDR3 loop reads CASSQQGNDYEQYF. The DNA for the CDR3 is TGTGCCAGCAGCCAACAGGGAAACGACTACGAGCAGTACTTC.

V gene TRBV27 combines with J gene TRBJ2-1; TRBD1 aligns across 9 bases. With V trimmed by 5 bases and J by 6 bases, 8 bases remained unmatched. Germline assignment: CDR1 MNHEY and CDR2 SMNVEV (reference sequence). The CDR3 is made up of 15 amino acids. The CDR3 coding sequence is TGTGCCAGCAGTCCCGGGACAGGGTGGTCCAATGAGCAGTTCTTC. It codes for CASSPGTGWSNEQFF.

The chain joins TRBV5-8 to TRBJ1-5; D not certain. The CDR3 spans 16 residues. CDR1 is SGHTS and CDR2 is YDEGEE in the germline V gene. V was trimmed by 2 bases and J by 1 base, leaving 13 bases between them. Here the CDR3 DNA reads TGTGCCAGCAGCTTCCGTGGAGTAGTAAGCAATCAGCCCCAGCATTTT. Protein sequence: CASSFRGVVSNQPQHF.

This chain links TRBV28 with TRBJ1-5; 10 bases are a match to TRBD1. Germline V CDR1 and CDR2: MDHEN, SYDVKM. This CDR3 region has 13 residues. J lost 5 bases, V lost 7 bases, and 2 bases had no gene match. The CDR3 is CASTGTGDQPQHF. Here the CDR3 DNA reads TGTGCCAGCACCGGGACAGGGGATCAGCCCCAGCATTTT.

This chain connects TRBV5-5 to TRBJ1-2; 9 bases match TRBD1. The CDR3 is 16 residues long. J was trimmed by 3 bases and V by 0 bases; bases with no gene match: 6. The germline V gene encodes CDR1 SGHKS and CDR2 YYEKEE (reference sequence). CDR3 bases: TGTGCCAGCAGCTTGGAGGGACAGGGACTTCACTATGGCTACACCTTC. Protein product: CASSLEGQGLHYGYTF.

This clone was counted between two and nine times. V usage is TRBV7-9 and J usage is TRBJ1-2, with 8 bases that match TRBD1. Germline V gives CDR1 SEHNR, CDR2 FQNEAQ (reference sequence). The CDR3 runs 13 residues. J was trimmed by 4 bases and V by 5 bases; bases with no gene match: 3. The CDR3 nucleotides read TGTGCCAGCAGCGCCGGGACAGGCTATGGCTACACCTTC. It is translated as CASSAGTGYGYTF.

In nucleotides, the CDR3 is TGTGCCAGCAGCTTACTCAGGCCGACGAACACCGGGGAGCTGTTTTTT. Its translation is CASSLLRPTNTGELFF. V is TRBV11-2 and J is TRBJ2-2; unclear D gene. The CDR3 is 16 residues long. Trimming shortened V by 2 bases and J by 0 bases, and 10 bases separated the two germline ends. Germline-derived CDR1 and CDR2 are SGHAT and FQNNGV.

The CDR3 region has the DNA TGTGCCAGCACAGGAGGAAACACCATATATTTT. It specifies CASTGGNTIYF. J is TRBJ1-3 and V is TRBV6-5, with no clear D. This CDR3 contains 11 residues. V lost 7 bases, J lost 4 bases, and 5 bases lay in between. Germline-derived CDR1 and CDR2 are MNHEY and SVGAGI.

The genes are TRBV30 and TRBJ2-3, with D possibly matching TRBD2 (6 bases). V lost 2 bases to trimming and J lost 2 bases, with 20 bases between them. Germline assignment: CDR1 GTSNPN and CDR2 SVGIG (reference sequence). The CDR3 length is 17 residues. The CDR3 DNA sequence: TGTGCCTGGAGTACTCGGTCGGGACTCCGGGTCACAGATACGCAGTATTTT. Translating it yields CAWSTRSGLRVTDTQYF.

Regarding this clone: The junction and the germline gene differ at one end; a read error may be behind it. V usage is TRBV28 and J usage is TRBJ2-2; 8 nucleotides agree with TRBD2. CDR1 and CDR2 (germline): MDHEN, SYDVKM. The CDR3 sequence is 18 residues long. As DNA, the CDR3 is TGTGCCAGCAGTCGACCTAACCTCGGGGGGGAAAACACCGGGGAGTTGTTTTTT. Translating gives CASSRPNLGGENTGELFF.

The chain uses TRBV28 and TRBJ1-6, with D possibly TRBD1 on 5 matching bases. V shed 3 bases and J shed 7 bases, with 10 bases lying between them. CDR3 length: 14 residues. Germline V lookup: CDR1 MDHEN, CDR2 SYDVKM. As DNA, the CDR3 is TGTGCCAGCAGTTTCCGGGGGAGAAATTCACCCCTCCACTTT. Its translation: CASSFRGRNSPLHF.

The chain combines TRBV19 with TRBJ1-2, with a possible D match to TRBD1 (5 bases). This CDR3 contains 15 residues. V lost 6 bases and J lost 2, with 16 bases in between. The germline V gene encodes CDR1 LNHDA and CDR2 SQIVND (reference sequence). The CDR3 DNA sequence: TGTGCCAGTAGCCAAGCAGGGTTACCCAACTATGGCTACACCTTC. Protein product: CASSQAGLPNYGYTF. Based on the CDR3 plus reference TRBV19 and TRBJ1-2, the full variable domain is DGGITQSPKYLFRKEGQNVTLSCEQNLNHDAMYWYRQDPGQGLRLIYYSQIVNDFQKGDIAEGYSVSREKKESFPLTVTSAQKNPTAFYLCASSQAGLPNYGYTFGSGTRLTVV.